The 21 T cell receptor beta chains below come from one sample, sequenced in a study of blood T cell repertoires in COVID-19. The repertoire was sequenced with immunoSEQ multiplex PCR; TCRdb's copy has only in-frame clones and lacks some. Altogether under 30,000 clones are present, around 86% being singletons, with the ten largest covering 8% to 9.5%. The material sequenced was peripheral blood. Receptor source: a man aged 45 to 65 with active COVID-19.

V gene TRBV9 combines with J gene TRBJ2-3; D ambiguous. Trimming removed 0 bases from V and 4 bases from J, with 6 bases in between. The CDR3 loop spans 13 amino acids. Germline CDR1 SGDLS, CDR2 YYNGEE. CDR3 DNA: TGTGCCAGCAGCGTAGATAGTGCAGATACGCAGTATTTT. Protein sequence: CASSVDSADTQYF. The whole variable domain, remainder taken from reference TRBV9 and TRBJ2-3, is DSGVTQTPKHLITATGQRVTLRCSPRSGDLSVYWYQQSLDQGLQFLIQYYNGEERAKGNILERFSAQQFPDLHSELNLSSLELGDSALYFCASSVDSADTQYFGPGTRLTVL.

This chain connects TRBV15 to TRBJ1-6; 9 bases are shared with TRBD1. The V gene end was trimmed by 1 base and the J gene end by 5 bases; junction bases not matched to a gene: 9. The germline CDR1 and CDR2 sequences are LNHNV and YYDKDF (reference sequence). The length of the CDR3 is 18 residues. The CDR3 DNA reads as TGTGCCACCAGCAGAGGCAGGACAGGGGCGCGAAATAATTCACCCCTCCACTTT. Residues: CATSRGRTGARNNSPLHF. Combining the CDR3 with reference TRBV15 and TRBJ1-6 gives the whole variable domain DAMVIQNPRYQVTQFGKPVTLSCSQTLNHNVMYWYQQKSSQAPKLLFHYYDKDFNNEADTPDNFQSRRPNTSFCFLDIRSPGLGDTAMYLCATSRGRTGARNNSPLHFGNGTRLTVT.

This chain joins TRBV11-2 and TRBJ2-3, with TRBD1 as a possible D gene (6 bases). V shed 5 bases and J shed 2 bases, with 11 bases lying between them. CDR1 is SGHAT and CDR2 is FQNNGV in the germline V gene. This CDR3 contains 14 residues. In DNA form, the CDR3 reads TGTGCCAGCAGCCGCGACAGGTACACAGATACGCAGTATTTT. Protein product: CASSRDRYTDTQYF.

The chain is built from TRBV4-1 and TRBJ1-6; no reliable D call. CDR1 and CDR2 from the germline V gene are MGHRA and YSYEKL. The CDR3 has 15 amino acids. Trimming shortened V by 0 bases and J by 10 bases, and 13 bases separated the two germline ends. CDR3 nucleotides: TGCGCCAGCAGCCAAGAAGTTATACTCCCCTCACCCCTCCACTTT. Protein sequence: CASSQEVILPSPLHF.

This chain uses TRBV6-6 with TRBJ1-1; TRBD1 aligns across 9 bases. Per the germline V gene, CDR1 is MNHNY and CDR2 is SVGAGI (reference sequence). Germline trimming cut 5 bases from V and 2 bases from J; bases unmatched to any gene: 15. The CDR3 length is 18 residues. CDR3: CASSPWNRGRASNTEAFF. As DNA, the CDR3 is TGTGCCAGCAGTCCCTGGAACAGGGGGCGCGCGTCTAACACTGAAGCTTTCTTT.

A single count supports this clone. The identical CDR3 is also encoded by other nucleotide sequences in the sample. The DNA of the CDR3 is TGTGCCAGCAGCTTGGGGGGGACTGGCAATCAGCCCCAGCATTTT. The encoded protein is CASSLGGTGNQPQHF. This chain uses TRBV5-6 with TRBJ1-5, with D maybe TRBD1 (5 bases). There are 15 residues in the CDR3. The germline V gene encodes CDR1 SGHDT and CDR2 YYEEEE. Deletions cut 0 bases from V and 2 bases from J, with 9 bases between.

This clone turned up a few times. This chain uses TRBV6-2 or TRBV6-3 with TRBJ2-7; 10 nucleotides line up with TRBD2. Germline loops: CDR1 MNHEY, CDR2 SVGEGT. The length of the CDR3 is 18 residues. V was clipped by 0 bases and J by 1 base; unmatched bases: 9. CDR3 nucleotide sequence: TGTGCCAGCAGTTACTCGGTACTAGCGGGATGGGATTCCTACGAGCAGTACGTC. Translated: CASSYSVLAGWDSYEQYV.

The table lists this clone with a few counts. V and J are TRBV29-1 and TRBJ2-2; D ambiguous. Germline CDR1 is SQVTM and CDR2 is ANQGSEA. V was pared by 5 bases and J by 3 bases, with 4 bases between. This CDR3 contains 11 residues. The DNA for the CDR3 is TGCAGCGTTCGGTACACCGGGGAGCTGTTTTTT. Translating it yields CSVRYTGELFF.

This clone appeared a single time. This chain uses TRBV5-1 with TRBJ1-3; D gene ambiguous. Per the germline V gene, CDR1 is SGHRS and CDR2 is YFSETQ. The CDR3 runs to 14 residues. V lost 2 bases, J lost 2 bases, and 8 bases lay in between. Here the CDR3 reads CASSFGTTGNTIYF. The CDR3 DNA reads TGCGCCAGCAGCTTTGGCACCACTGGAAACACCATATATTTT.

The rearrangement links TRBV6-6 to TRBJ1-5; 9 positions match TRBD1. This CDR3 has 14 amino acids. Germline CDR1 reads MNHNY; CDR2 reads SVGAGI (reference sequence). V trimming: 4 bases; J trimming: 7 bases; junction bases outside the gene matches: 5. The CDR3 reads CASSWGQGEQPQHF. The CDR3 nucleotides read TGTGCCAGCAGTTGGGGACAGGGAGAACAGCCCCAGCATTTT.

V usage is TRBV2 and J usage is TRBJ2-2, with 8 positions matching TRBD1. This CDR3 has 14 amino acids. Germline V gives CDR1 SNHLY, CDR2 FYNNEI. Germline trimming cut 8 bases from V and 1 base from J; bases unmatched to any gene: 3. CDR3 protein: CASCGTGNTGELFF. The CDR3 DNA reads TGTGCCAGCTGCGGGACAGGGAACACCGGGGAGCTGTTTTTT.

The chain joins TRBV5-1 to TRBJ2-3; TRBD2 matches 9 bases. The CDR3 is 17 residues long. V lost 3 bases and J lost 0; bases outside the gene matches: 8. CDR1 and CDR2 from the germline V gene are SGHRS and YFSETQ. CDR3 region: CASSSRGGAASTDTQYF. DNA of the CDR3: TGCGCCAGCAGCTCTCGCGGGGGGGCAGCTAGCACAGATACGCAGTATTTT.

This chain joins TRBV5-1 and TRBJ2-1, with 12 positions matching TRBD2. This CDR3 comprises 14 residues. Unmatched junction bases numbered 2, after V lost 3 bases and J lost 7 bases. In germline, CDR1 is SGHRS, CDR2 YFSETQ. The CDR3, as DNA: TGCGCCAGCAGCTCTGGACTAGCGGGGAATGAGCAGTTCTTC. It yields the protein CASSSGLAGNEQFF.

This rearrangement joins TRBV19 to TRBJ1-2, with D perhaps TRBD1 (6 bases). V lost 6 bases, J lost 4 bases, and 21 bases lay in between. Germline V lookup: CDR1 LNHDA, CDR2 SQIVND (reference sequence). The CDR3 length is 16 residues. For the CDR3, the DNA is TGTGCCAGTAGCCTTGCTACGGGGGGGGCTGGCTATGGCTACACCTTC. Translation: CASSLATGGAGYGYTF.

This chain joins TRBV24-1 and TRBJ1-1, with TRBD1 identical over 7 bases. CDR3 length: 14 amino acids. V was clipped by 4 bases and J by 6 bases; unmatched bases: 7. Germline V gene lookup returns CDR1 KGHDR and CDR2 SFDVKD. This CDR3 reads CATSEAGTASEAFF. The CDR3 DNA reads TGTGCCACCAGTGAGGCCGGGACAGCGTCTGAAGCTTTCTTT.

This chain links TRBV25-1 with TRBJ1-1; 8 bases line up with TRBD1. The germline V gene has CDR1 MGHDK and CDR2 SYGVNS. This CDR3 contains 14 residues. The junction had 12 bases not matched to a gene; V was cut back by 5 bases and J by 10 bases. As DNA, the CDR3 is TGTGCCAGCAGTCAGGGGACAGGCGGTTTTGGAGCTTTCTTT. It codes for CASSQGTGGFGAFF. The whole variable domain, filled in from reference TRBV25-1 and TRBJ1-1, reads EADIYQTPRYLVIGTGKKITLECSQTMGHDKMYWYQQDPGMELHLIHYSYGVNSTEKGDLSSESTVSRIRTEHFPLTLESARPSHTSQYLCASSQGTGGFGAFFGQGTRLTVV.

V usage is TRBV25-1 and J usage is TRBJ1-1, with 7 bases matching TRBD1. The V segment lost 1 base and the J segment 4 bases; nucleotides outside the gene matches: 6. CDR1 is MGHDK, CDR2 SYGVNS, per germline. The CDR3 contains 15 residues. The CDR3 DNA follows: TGTGCCAGCAGTGAATCTACAGGGGCTGGCACTGAAGCTTTCTTT. It translates to CASSESTGAGTEAFF.

V usage is TRBV18 and J usage is TRBJ1-1; 8 nucleotides match TRBD1. V was clipped by 3 bases and J by 3 bases; unmatched bases: 3. Germline V lookup: CDR1 KGHSH, CDR2 LQKENI. The CDR3 extends over 14 amino acids. The CDR3 region is CASSPETGDTEAFF. CDR3 in DNA: TGTGCCAGCTCACCCGAGACAGGGGACACTGAAGCTTTCTTT.

In its sample, this clone was seen once. The rearrangement joins TRBV6-4 to TRBJ2-2; 14 nucleotides align to TRBD2. The V segment lost 6 bases and the J segment 0 bases; nucleotides outside the gene matches: 6. CDR3 length: 18 residues. Germline CDR1 and CDR2: MRHNA and SNTAGT. CDR3 sequence: CASSAGTSGSANTGELFF. Written as DNA, the CDR3 is TGTGCCAGCAGCGCAGGGACTAGCGGGAGTGCGAACACCGGGGAGCTGTTTTTT.

The chain has TRBV5-1 and TRBJ1-1; D uncertain. The CDR3 covers 13 residues. Germline V gives CDR1 SGHRS, CDR2 YFSETQ. The germline V and J ends were trimmed by 2 bases and 2 bases, with 7 bases remaining between them. The CDR3 here is CASSLLGNTEAFF. CDR3 nucleotides: TGCGCCAGCAGCTTACTAGGCAACACTGAAGCTTTCTTT.

CDR3 coding DNA: TGTGCCAGCAGCACCAGGACTAGCACCTACAATGAGCAGTTCTTC. The encoded protein is CASSTRTSTYNEQFF. The J gene is TRBJ2-1, the V gene TRBV6-2 or TRBV6-3; 8 nucleotides agree with TRBD2. CDR3 size: 15 residues. Germline trimming cut 6 bases from V and 2 bases from J; bases unmatched to any gene: 6. CDR1 MNHEY and CDR2 SVGEGT come from the germline V gene.